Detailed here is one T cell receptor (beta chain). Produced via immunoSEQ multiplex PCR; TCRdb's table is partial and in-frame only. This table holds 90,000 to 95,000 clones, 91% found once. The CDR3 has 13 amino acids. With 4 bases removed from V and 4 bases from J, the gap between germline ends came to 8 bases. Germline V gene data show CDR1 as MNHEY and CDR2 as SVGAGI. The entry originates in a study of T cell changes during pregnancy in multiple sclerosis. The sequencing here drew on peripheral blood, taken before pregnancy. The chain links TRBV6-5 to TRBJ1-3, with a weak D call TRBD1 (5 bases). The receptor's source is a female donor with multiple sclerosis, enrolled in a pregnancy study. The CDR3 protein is CASSSNRGNTIYF. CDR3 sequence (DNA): TGTGCCAGCAGTTCAAACAGGGGAAACACCATATATTTT.